This entry lists 24 T cell receptor beta chains sequenced from one sample in a study of blood T cell repertoires in COVID-19. TCRdb's copy holds only in-frame clones and misses some; the assay was immunoSEQ multiplex PCR. The sample has about 150,000 clones; about four fifths are singletons. The sample taken for sequencing was peripheral blood. Source of these receptors: a woman between 55 and 75 years old with active or convalescent COVID-19.

This rearrangement joins TRBV7-6 to TRBJ2-5; a weak D match, TRBD2 (7 bases). Trimming took 2 bases from V and 4 from J, leaving 17 bases between them. The germline V gene encodes CDR1 SGHVS and CDR2 FNYEAQ. The CDR3 extends over 16 amino acids. The CDR3 loop is CASSLPPGGTRETQYF. CDR3 nucleotide sequence: TGTGCCAGCAGCTTACCCCCCGGGGGGACAAGAGAGACCCAGTACTTC.

The V gene is TRBV2, the J gene TRBJ2-3, with D perhaps TRBD2 (5 bases). This CDR3 contains 13 residues. V lost 7 bases and J lost 8, with 16 bases in between. The germline V gene encodes CDR1 SNHLY and CDR2 FYNNEI. The CDR3 coding sequence is TGTGCCAGCACCCCCAGGTTGGCGGGTACGCAGTATTTT. Protein: CASTPRLAGTQYF.

V and J are TRBV6-1 and TRBJ1-1; no firm D call. V lost 0 bases to trimming and J lost 10 bases, with 15 bases between them. This CDR3 has 14 residues. The germline gives CDR1 MNHNS, CDR2 SASEGT. CDR3 DNA: TGTGCCAGCAGTGAAGCCCCGGATAACCCGGGAGCTTTCTTT. This encodes CASSEAPDNPGAFF.

This chain connects TRBV29-1 to TRBJ1-1; D may be TRBD1 (6 bases). The CDR3 has 16 amino acids. Trimming left V 6 bases short and J 1 base short, with 21 bases between. CDR1 and CDR2 (germline): SQVTM, ANQGSEA. CDR3 bases: TGCAGCGTAAAAGGGTTTGCAGGGGTTACGAACACTGAAGCTTTCTTT. Protein product: CSVKGFAGVTNTEAFF. Full variable domain (rest looked up from reference TRBV29-1 and TRBJ1-1): SAVISQKPSRDICQRGTSLTIQCQVDSQVTMMFWYRQQPGQSLTLIATANQGSEATYESGFVIDKFPISRPNLTFSTLTVSNMSPEDSSIYLCSVKGFAGVTNTEAFFGQGTRLTVV.

Comments on this clone: A read error may account for a junction end that differs from germline. The chain carries TRBV7-9 and TRBJ2-1; TRBD2 aligns across 10 bases. CDR1 is SEHNR and CDR2 is FQNEAQ in the germline V gene (reference sequence). The CDR3 runs to 14 residues. This CDR3 reads CASSLAGATNEQFF. In DNA, the CDR3 is TGTGCCAGCAGCCTAGCGGGGGCAACGAATGAGCAGTTCTTC.

The chain recombines TRBV18 with TRBJ1-2; D is unclear. Per germline, CDR1 KGHSH and CDR2 LQKENI. The CDR3 is made up of 12 amino acids. V dropped 3 bases and J dropped 7 bases, with 9 bases sitting between them. DNA for the CDR3: TGTGCCAGCTCACCCGGGGAGGTTGGCTACACCTTC. Encoded protein: CASSPGEVGYTF.

CDR3 bases: TGTGCCAGTAGTGAGGCTAGGCAAGAGACCCAGTACTTC. Encoded protein: CASSEARQETQYF. The V and J genes are TRBV19 and TRBJ2-5, with no clear D. Germline V gives CDR1 LNHDA, CDR2 SQIVND (reference sequence). CDR3 length equals 13 residues. V was pared by 5 bases and J by 2 bases, with 9 bases between.

The chain couples TRBV11-2 to TRBJ1-2, with 7 bases aligning to TRBD1. This CDR3 is 13 amino acids long. The V segment lost 5 bases and the J segment 8 bases; nucleotides outside the gene matches: 8. Germline V gives CDR1 SGHAT, CDR2 FQNNGV. CDR3 in amino acids: CASSLGQVGGYTF. The CDR3 DNA reads TGTGCCAGCAGCCTAGGACAGGTCGGGGGCTACACCTTC.

V gene TRBV7-8 combines with J gene TRBJ2-7, with 7 bases identical to TRBD2. Germline CDR1 is SGHVS and CDR2 is FQNEAQ. After removal of 5 bases from V and 5 bases from J, the junction contained 9 bases not matched to a gene. This CDR3 region has 14 residues. The CDR3 reads CASSPRSGGNEQYF. The CDR3 DNA is TGTGCCAGCAGCCCAAGGTCGGGAGGTAACGAGCAGTACTTC.

This clone was recorded once. The chain joins TRBV2 to TRBJ1-5, with D tentatively TRBD1 (5 bases). The CDR3 has 15 residues. The V gene lost 6 bases and the J gene lost 2 bases, with 14 bases spanning the gap. Germline CDR1 and CDR2: SNHLY and FYNNEI. The CDR3 DNA follows: TGTGCCAGCAGACCCCAGGGTAGGGGCAATCAGCCCCAGCATTTT. This gives the protein CASRPQGRGNQPQHF.

The V and J genes are TRBV24-1 and TRBJ2-7; no reliable D call. Germline loops: CDR1 KGHDR, CDR2 SFDVKD. Trimming took off 6 bases at V and 7 bases at J, with 9 bases between the two ends. CDR3 length: 11 amino acids. The CDR3 DNA is TGTGCCACCAGTTTTCTCGGGGAGCAGTACTTC. This encodes CATSFLGEQYF.

The CDR3 loop is CASVGGPYEKLFF. CDR3 nucleotides: TGTGCCAGCGTGGGGGGACCCTATGAAAAACTGTTTTTT. This chain connects TRBV28 to TRBJ1-4, with TRBD1 as a possible D gene (5 bases). Germline CDR1 reads MDHEN; CDR2 reads SYDVKM. V was cut by 8 bases and J by 6 bases, with 13 bases left in between. This CDR3 spans 13 amino acids.

The genes are TRBV28 and TRBJ1-4; D unresolved. The CDR3 contains 15 residues. Germline-derived CDR1 and CDR2 are MDHEN and SYDVKM. Trimming cost V 4 bases and J 4 bases, with 13 bases left between them. The CDR3 DNA reads as TGTGCCAGCAGTTCAGCGGGGATTAGTAATGAAAAACTGTTTTTT. The encoded protein is CASSSAGISNEKLFF.

The chain carries TRBV5-1 and TRBJ2-7, with TRBD2 matching over 11 bases. In germline, CDR1 is SGHRS, CDR2 YFSETQ. This CDR3 is 15 amino acids long. Trimming took 4 bases from V and 3 from J; bases not matched to a gene: 6. The CDR3 sequence: CASSRLAGGDYEQYV. CDR3 DNA: TGCGCCAGCAGCCGCCTAGCGGGGGGTGACTACGAGCAGTACGTC.

The V gene is TRBV15, the J gene TRBJ2-7; D perhaps matches TRBD1 (5 bases). V dropped 3 bases and J dropped 0 bases, with 15 bases sitting between them. This CDR3 region has 16 residues. CDR1 LNHNV and CDR2 YYDKDF come from the germline V gene (reference sequence). CDR3: CATSSARQRGSYEQYF. As DNA, the CDR3 is TGTGCCACCAGCAGCGCCAGACAGCGAGGCTCCTACGAGCAGTACTTC.

The J gene is TRBJ2-2, the V gene TRBV5-1, with TRBD2 identical over 7 bases. V trimming: 3 bases; J trimming: 5 bases; junction bases outside the gene matches: 7. The CDR3 totals 15 residues. Germline loops: CDR1 SGHRS, CDR2 YFSETQ. DNA for the CDR3: TGCGCCAGCAGCTCCGGGGCGGGAGATACCGGGGAGCTGTTTTTT. As protein: CASSSGAGDTGELFF.

This sequence joins TRBV18 and TRBJ1-1; TRBD1 is a possible D gene (5 bases). CDR3 length equals 14 residues. V lost 5 bases and J 1 base, leaving 11 bases between the germline ends. Germline CDR1 is KGHSH and CDR2 is LQKENI. The CDR3 region is CASSNTDKNTEAFF. The CDR3 DNA is TGTGCCAGCTCAAACACGGACAAGAACACTGAAGCTTTCTTT.

The chain carries TRBV19 and TRBJ2-4, with 9 bases identical to TRBD1. J was trimmed by 2 bases and V by 1 base; bases with no gene match: 6. The CDR3 is 17 residues long. Germline values: CDR1 LNHDA, CDR2 SQIVND (reference sequence). The CDR3 loop reads CASSIADRGHTKNIQYF. CDR3 bases: TGTGCCAGTAGTATAGCGGACAGGGGCCATACCAAAAACATTCAGTACTTC. Full variable domain (remainder filled in from reference TRBV19 and TRBJ2-4): DGGITQSPKYLFRKEGQNVTLSCEQNLNHDAMYWYRQDPGQGLRLIYYSQIVNDFQKGDIAEGYSVSREKKESFPLTVTSAQKNPTAFYLCASSIADRGHTKNIQYFGAGTRLSVL.

The genes are TRBV6-5 and TRBJ2-1, with D hard to call. The CDR3 consists of 14 residues. Germline V gene data show CDR1 as MNHEY and CDR2 as SVGAGI. Trimming cost V 5 bases and J 6 bases, with 14 bases left between them. The CDR3 nucleotides read TGTGCCAGCAGTCTTTCCCGGTCTGGCAATGAGCAGTTCTTC. Translated, it gives CASSLSRSGNEQFF.

The chain recombines TRBV5-1 with TRBJ2-3; tentative D call: TRBD2 (6 bases). The CDR3 consists of 15 residues. Germline V gene lookup returns CDR1 SGHRS and CDR2 YFSETQ. The V end lost 0 bases, the J end lost 5 bases, and 13 bases lay between the germline ends. CDR3 coding DNA: TGCGCCAGCAGCTTGGTGGTCGGGGGTTTAGATACGCAGTATTTT. It codes for CASSLVVGGLDTQYF.

The rearrangement uses TRBV3-1 (or the pseudogene TRBV3-2) and TRBJ2-2; a possible D gene is TRBD2 (6 bases). This CDR3 spans 18 amino acids. Germline CDR1 and CDR2: LGHDT and YNNKEL (reference sequence). V was trimmed by 6 bases and J by 0 bases, leaving 20 bases between them. CDR3 coding DNA: TGTGCCAGCAGGCCAAGAAGACCCGGGACTCCGAACACCGGGGAGCTGTTTTTT. Its translation: CASRPRRPGTPNTGELFF.

The chain combines TRBV11-2 with TRBJ1-2; D gene ambiguous. Germline values: CDR1 SGHAT, CDR2 FQNNGV. V was cut by 4 bases and J by 5 bases, with 20 bases left in between. The CDR3 consists of 16 residues. CDR3 protein: CASSSGPSGLIYGYTF. CDR3 bases: TGTGCCAGCAGCTCCGGACCTTCCGGACTCATTTATGGCTACACCTTC.

This clone has just one count. The chain is built from TRBV5-4 and TRBJ1-6, with 8 bases lining up with TRBD1. CDR1 and CDR2 (germline): SGHNT, YYREEE (reference sequence). V was clipped by 2 bases and J by 6 bases; unmatched bases: 1. The CDR3 length is 14 residues. CDR3 region: CASSFGQGNSPLHF. CDR3 sequence (DNA): TGTGCCAGCAGCTTCGGACAGGGTAATTCACCCCTCCACTTT.

This clone showed up just a few times. The chain uses TRBV11-2 and TRBJ2-1; 7 positions match TRBD1. V trimming: 1 base; J trimming: 7 bases; junction bases outside the gene matches: 10. This CDR3 region has 16 residues. CDR1 is SGHAT, CDR2 FQNNGV, per germline. The CDR3 sequence: CASSLAPGQRGNEQFF. The CDR3, as DNA: TGTGCCAGCAGCTTAGCGCCGGGACAGCGAGGGAATGAGCAGTTCTTC.